Sequencing of this T cell receptor (beta chain) was carried out in a study of vaccination and CD4 T cells after COVID-19 (dated by TCRdb to between 2021 and 2022). Background on the whole study: Convalescent patients had a positive SARS-CoV-2 result on nasal swab PCR, and of these patients, several had mild disease and one had severe disease. The cultures were stimulated with overlapping spike peptide pools from SARS-CoV-2 and from the common cold coronaviruses HCoV-NL63, HCoV-OC43 and HCoV-229E. Post-COVID blood samples from convalescent patients were collected a median of about 100 days after diagnosis, with a range of 35 to 161 days. Each participant got two doses of either the Pfizer-BioNTech BNT162b2 vaccine (n=8) or the Moderna mRNA-1273 vaccine (n=2). Post-vaccine blood samples were taken a median of roughly 72 days after the second vaccine dose, with a range of roughly 13 to 250 days. In roughly 11 COVID-19 convalescent patients and several infection-naive healthy vaccine recipients, the spike-specific CD4+ TCR repertoire before mRNA vaccination was compared with the repertoire after mRNA vaccination. In control cultures, a CEFX viral epitope pool was used as positive control, an HIV-1 Nef peptide pool was used as negative control, or no peptide was added. In the convalescent cohort there were six males and four females, among whom were two Hispanic individuals, seven Caucasians, two Asians and one multiracial person.

Library preparation was by PCR. At the Johns Hopkins FTIC core, DNA from the cultured CD4+ T cells underwent TCR sequencing with the Oncomine TCR Beta short-read assay. Genomic DNA was extracted from the cultured CD4+ T cells with the QIAamp micro DNA kit. Oncomine TCR Beta libraries from cultured CD4+ T cells were pooled with unique dual indexes and sequenced on an Illumina iSeq 100. The original methods were these. Non-productive sequences were removed, and CDR3s not starting with C, not ending with F or W, or shorter than 7 amino acids were discarded. The MANAFEST web application was used to identify antigen-specific clonotypes by comparing peptide-stimulated wells against reference wells and other culture wells. To be called positive, a clone needed an FDR below 0.05, an odds ratio above 5, and a productive frequency above 0.1% in at least two of three replicate wells. A clonotype was classed as cross-reactive if the clonotype showed significant expansion both in SARS-CoV-2 spike wells and in at least one common cold coronavirus spike condition. Levenshtein distances (stringdist) and unrooted phylogenetic trees (ape) in R version 3.6.1 were used to assess CDR3 homology. TCRdb took the public reads, trimmed them with fastp at Q25, ran MiXCR for clone calling and kept in-frame beta chains. Each record represents a unique CDR3 protein, reported with the most common genes and DNA among its rows. The V and J calls shown here were made by TCRdb, not taken from the authors' results. A total of 22,000 or so distinct CDR3 sequences appear in this sample, nearly 55% of them only once. 6% of the sample is held by the ten biggest clonotypes.

The treatment or condition label, as the study defines it: approximately nine-day PBMC culture with coronavirus spike peptide pools or control peptides (ViraFEST assay). To expand antigen-specific T cells with peptide pools and then pick out the expanded clonotypes through TCR sequencing, the study relied on the ViraFEST assay. The convalescent patients' positive SARS-CoV-2 PCR tests were from March to December 2020, which was before the Alpha, Beta and Delta variants emerged in the United States. Under 2.5 million PBMCs per well were cultured in IMDM with roughly 4.8% human AB serum and 9 to 10 IU/ml IL-2, plus 10 ug/ml peptide pools. On days 3 and 7, half of the culture medium was replaced with fresh IL-2-containing medium. After around 10 days of culture, CD4+ T cells were isolated by negative selection using the EasySep CD4+ T cell isolation kit. Ficoll-Paque Plus gradient centrifugation was used to isolate PBMCs from whole blood, and the isolated PBMCs were then either used fresh or cryopreserved at -140C. Triplicate wells were generally used for each culture condition.

V is cut by 0 bases and J by 2 bases, and the space between the germline ends is 7 bases. The germline V gene provides CDR1 MDHEN and CDR2 SYDVKM. From its cysteine to its phenylalanine, the CDR3 spans 15 amino acids. The kept DNA is CDR3 alone, 45 bases in frame from the first base. For this clonotype: This clone's antigen is unknown. Base qualities were left out, and no much larger clone turns up one base away.

Findings and caveats that apply to the study as a whole: Only a relatively small number of convalescent patients were included in the study, and early timepoints following natural infection were not analyzed. In convalescent patients, a median around 90% of post-vaccine SARS-CoV-2-reactive clones were detected only after vaccination, and vaccine-specific priming was suggested by this finding. In convalescent patients, nearly all vaccine-specific clones (304 of 307) were found to be mono-reactive for SARS-CoV-2 spike rather than cross-reactive with common cold coronaviruses. The median number of SARS-CoV-2-reactive clonotypes rose from 20 to 25 after infection to 35 to 45 after vaccination, but the change was not significant.

The origin of this receptor is a human donor who had recovered from COVID-19. What was sequenced was CD4+ T cells from blood, cultured in vitro. The sequence joins TRBV28 to TRBJ2-2; too little of a D gene remains to name it. The sequence in DNA is TGTGCCAGCAGTTTATGGTCGGAAAACACCGGGGAGCTGTTTTTT. This sequence encodes CASSLWSENTGELFF.